These 20 T cell receptor beta chains share one sample of origin, sequenced in a study of brain T cells in children with intractable seizures (TCRdb year 2021). Reading the label with the study, this specimen's time point is: resected brain tissue, or blood drawn just prior to surgery. The library was produced with the immunoSEQ multiplex PCR assay. Held by TCRdb, this immuneACCESS table contains in-frame sequences only and omits some clones. Under half of the omission traces to an unresolved V gene where checked; the cause of the rest is unknown. The sample has about 76,000 clones on record, 93% of them singletons. Jointly, the top ten make up around 1.6% of the sample. Sequenced here: peripheral blood, sampled at surgery. The receptors were gathered from a boy in the first two years of life with tuberous sclerosis and intractable seizures.

This rearrangement joins TRBV6-5 to TRBJ2-3; D gene uncertain. Trimming shortened V by 6 bases and J by 4 bases, and 11 bases separated the two germline ends. The CDR3 extends over 13 amino acids. CDR1 is MNHEY, CDR2 SVGAGI, per germline. The CDR3 sequence: CASRGLFADTQYF. The DNA for the CDR3 is TGTGCCAGCAGGGGTCTATTCGCAGATACGCAGTATTTT.

The chain employs TRBV4-1 and TRBJ2-7, with a possible D match to TRBD2 (5 bases). This CDR3 spans 13 amino acids. The V gene's germline CDR1 is MGHRA and CDR2 YSYEKL. The V end lost 5 bases, the J end lost 5 bases, and 13 bases lay between the germline ends. The CDR3 is CASSTLGGDEQYF. The CDR3 nucleotides read TGCGCCAGCAGCACCCTCGGAGGAGACGAGCAGTACTTC.

In this sample, this clone turned up once. The J gene is TRBJ1-5, the V gene TRBV6-5; 7 bases map to TRBD1. CDR3 length: 14 amino acids. Per the germline V gene, CDR1 is MNHEY and CDR2 is SVGAGI. V dropped 7 bases and J dropped 2; count of bases not matched to a gene: 5. The CDR3: CASTRTGGNQPQHF. As DNA, the CDR3 is TGTGCCAGCACCCGTACAGGGGGCAATCAGCCCCAGCATTTT.

This chain joins TRBV7-6 and TRBJ2-3; D call uncertain. Germline loops: CDR1 SGHVS, CDR2 FNYEAQ. V lost 5 bases and J lost 1, with 13 bases in between. The CDR3 is 15 amino acids. Here the CDR3 DNA reads TGTGCCAGCAGCCCCGAAGTTGGTGGCACAGATACGCAGTATTTT. Its protein product is CASSPEVGGTDTQYF.

This chain links TRBV27 with TRBJ1-6; perhaps TRBD1 as D (5 bases). V dropped 3 bases and J dropped 6 bases, with 9 bases sitting between them. This CDR3 comprises 14 residues. CDR1 is MNHEY and CDR2 is SMNVEV in the germline V gene (reference sequence). The CDR3 loop is CASSLGLINSPLHF. For the CDR3, the DNA is TGTGCCAGCAGTTTGGGACTCATTAATTCACCCCTCCACTTT.

The chain carries TRBV9 and TRBJ2-7; 10 bases match TRBD2. Germline CDR1 SGDLS, CDR2 YYNGEE. V was clipped by 4 bases and J by 2 bases; unmatched bases: 6. This CDR3 contains 15 residues. The CDR3 is CASSLSSGGAYEQYF. DNA for the CDR3: TGTGCCAGCAGCCTTTCTAGCGGGGGAGCCTACGAGCAGTACTTC.

The chain combines TRBV9 with TRBJ2-7; tentatively, D is TRBD1 or TRBD2 (7 bases each). Germline CDR1 is SGDLS and CDR2 is YYNGEE. The CDR3 is 17 amino acids. V was trimmed by 0 bases and J by 5 bases, leaving 21 bases between them. The CDR3 region has the DNA TGTGCCAGCAGCGTAGTCTCCATATTGGGGAGGGGGCACGAGCAGTACTTC. It encodes CASSVVSILGRGHEQYF.

This chain links TRBV7-9 with TRBJ2-1; TRBD1 might be the D (6 bases). V was pared by 4 bases and J by 6 bases, with 19 bases between. The V gene's germline CDR1 is SEHNR and CDR2 FQNEAQ (reference sequence). The CDR3 length is 16 residues. The CDR3 loop reads CASSSSHRVWGNEQFF. The DNA for the CDR3 is TGTGCCAGCAGCTCTTCCCACAGGGTCTGGGGCAATGAGCAGTTCTTC.

The chain couples TRBV7-6 to TRBJ1-1; the match to TRBD1 covers 7 bases. Germline lookup yields CDR1 SGHVS and CDR2 FNYEAQ. The CDR3 consists of 15 residues. Trimming at V came to 3 bases and at J to 4 bases, leaving 8 bases not matched to a gene. Written as DNA, the CDR3 is TGTGCCAGCAGCTTGAGGGGGCACGGGTCCACTGAAGCTTTCTTT. This codes for CASSLRGHGSTEAFF.

CDR3 sequence (DNA): TGTGCCAGCAGTGACTCGCAAAGTGTAAGATCGAACACCGGGGAGCTGTTTTTT. Residues: CASSDSQSVRSNTGELFF. The genes are TRBV6-4 and TRBJ2-2; D gene uncertain. Germline V gives CDR1 MRHNA, CDR2 SNTAGT. Deletions cut 0 bases from V and 0 bases from J, with 14 bases between. The CDR3 is made up of 18 amino acids.

In its sample, this clone was seen once. The V and J genes are TRBV27 and TRBJ2-2; 11 bases are a match to TRBD2. Germline-derived CDR1 and CDR2 are MNHEY and SMNVEV (reference sequence). This CDR3 has 18 residues. The V gene end was trimmed by 5 bases and the J gene end by 5 bases; junction bases not matched to a gene: 13. As DNA, the CDR3 is TGTGCCAGCAGTCCACTAAGGCCGGGACTAGCGGTAACCGGGGAGCTGTTTTTT. This translates into CASSPLRPGLAVTGELFF.

Only one count was recorded for this clone. This chain uses TRBV11-2 with TRBJ1-1; D possibly corresponds to TRBD1 (5 bases). V was cut by 6 bases and J by 0 bases, with 17 bases left in between. The CDR3 covers 16 residues. Looked up from germline, CDR1 is SGHAT and CDR2 is FQNNGV. This chain's CDR3 is CASRLLAGTLNTEAFF. The CDR3 DNA is TGTGCCAGCAGGCTTCTGGCAGGGACCTTGAACACTGAAGCTTTCTTT.

The rearrangement uses TRBV10-3 and TRBJ2-3; D might be TRBD2 (5 bases). The V and J ends lost 3 bases and 5 bases respectively, with 18 bases between them. CDR3 length equals 16 residues. Per the germline V gene, CDR1 is ENHRY and CDR2 is SYGVKD. In DNA, the CDR3 is TGTGCCATCAGTGACCCTACCCTGCAAGAGGGAGATACGCAGTATTTT. Translated, it gives CAISDPTLQEGDTQYF.

This clone showed up just once. The chain carries TRBV7-2 and TRBJ1-3; the D gene is possibly TRBD1 (5 bases). The germline gives CDR1 SGHTA, CDR2 FQGNSA. The V and J ends lost 0 bases and 0 bases respectively, with 9 bases between them. The CDR3 extends over 16 amino acids. The CDR3 here is CASSLAGGNSGNTIYF. The CDR3, as DNA: TGTGCCAGCAGCTTAGCGGGGGGGAACTCTGGAAACACCATATATTTT.

The V call is TRBV19, the J call TRBJ2-2; no definite D call. V was shortened by 8 bases and J by 4 bases, with 14 bases between the two germline ends. Germline V gives CDR1 LNHDA, CDR2 SQIVND (reference sequence). CDR3 length equals 14 residues. The CDR3 DNA follows: TGTGCCAGTGCCGCCCCGGTCGGCACCGGGGAGCTGTTTTTT. This gives the protein CASAAPVGTGELFF. The full variable domain, completed using reference TRBV19 and TRBJ2-2, is DGGITQSPKYLFRKEGQNVTLSCEQNLNHDAMYWYRQDPGQGLRLIYYSQIVNDFQKGDIAEGYSVSREKKESFPLTVTSAQKNPTAFYLCASAAPVGTGELFFGEGSRLTVL.

The rearrangement uses TRBV5-8 and TRBJ1-2; no firm D call. The V end was cut by 0 bases, the J end by 2 bases, with 8 bases between. Germline V gene data show CDR1 as SGHTS and CDR2 as YDEGEE. The CDR3 consists of 14 residues. The CDR3 protein is CASSLARQNYGYTF. In nucleotides, the CDR3 is TGTGCCAGCAGCTTGGCCCGTCAGAACTATGGCTACACCTTC.

V gene TRBV7-8 combines with J gene TRBJ1-1; D remains ambiguous. Germline assignment: CDR1 SGHVS and CDR2 FQNEAQ. V was clipped by 2 bases and J by 0 bases, with 7 bases between them. The CDR3 sequence is 14 residues long. The CDR3, as DNA: TGTGCCAGCAGCTTAAGAGGGCTGAACACTGAAGCTTTCTTT. It codes for CASSLRGLNTEAFF. The variable domain in full, completed from reference TRBV7-8 and TRBJ1-1, reads GAGVSQSPRYKVAKRGQDVALRCDPISGHVSLFWYQQALGQGPEFLTYFQNEAQLDKSGLPSDRFFAERPEGSVSTLKIQRTQQEDSAVYLCASSLRGLNTEAFFGQGTRLTVV.

The CDR3 DNA sequence: TGTGCCAGCAGCTTGAGTTGGGGGTTTGGGACTTTCTCCTACGAGCAGTACTTC. Translated: CASSLSWGFGTFSYEQYF. The V gene is TRBV11-2, the J gene TRBJ2-7; perhaps TRBD2 as D (6 bases). Germline V gene data show CDR1 as SGHAT and CDR2 as FQNNGV. V was cut by 3 bases and J by 0 bases, with 21 bases left in between. The CDR3 covers 18 residues.

The rearrangement links TRBV27 to TRBJ1-1; D uncertain. This CDR3 region has 14 residues. Per the germline V gene, CDR1 is MNHEY and CDR2 is SMNVEV (reference sequence). V was cut by 2 bases and J by 5 bases, with 12 bases left in between. This chain's CDR3 is CASSLIGPGTEAFF. The CDR3 DNA is TGTGCCAGCAGTTTAATTGGGCCGGGGACTGAAGCTTTCTTT.

The V gene is TRBV19, the J gene TRBJ1-4; weak D call: TRBD1 (6 bases). The V gene's germline CDR1 is LNHDA and CDR2 SQIVND (reference sequence). The germline V and J ends were trimmed by 4 bases and 8 bases, with 17 bases remaining between them. CDR3 length: 15 amino acids. CDR3 in amino acids: CASSTIVQGREKLFF. The CDR3 coding sequence is TGTGCCAGTAGTACTATCGTCCAGGGGAGAGAAAAACTGTTTTTT.